A selection of T cell receptor beta chains follows, all from one sample in a study of technical replicates of blood from a handful of donors. The method was immunoSEQ multiplex PCR; TCRdb's version includes in-frame clones alone and lacks a portion of them. Of tens of thousands of clones in the sample, about 95% were seen once. Source material: PBMCs. These receptor sequences come from a human donor in good health. Some clones in this sample may be carry-over from other donors' samples. Both conserved end residues are part of each CDR3. The D gene is left open where the match is weak. The size entry is marked missing in some rows and otherwise reads once, few, many or a size class.

d_call j_call clone_size v_call cdr3_nt cdr3_aa
. TRBJ2-1 . TRBV29-1 TGCAGCGCTCCGGGACAGGGGCTAGCGGGAGACTACAATGAGCAGTTCTTC CSAPGQGLAGDYNEQFF
TRBD1 TRBJ1-6 . TRBV5-6 TGTGCCAGCAGCTTGGCCGGGGACAGGGCTAATTCACCCCTCCACTTT CASSLAGDRANSPLHF
. TRBJ1-1 . TRBV7-9 TGTGCCAGCAGCTTAGGGACAGCAGAGAACACTGAAGCTTTCTTT CASSLGTAENTEAFF
. TRBJ2-7 . TRBV7-2 TGTGCCAGCAGCACGGGGGGCGGTTACGAGCAGTACTTC CASSTGGGYEQYF
. TRBJ1-2 . TRBV6-5 TGTGCCAGCAGTCCAGATACCTTCCGGGGGTATGGCTACACCTTC CASSPDTFRGYGYTF
TRBD2 TRBJ2-7 . TRBV15 TGTGCCACCAGCAGAACCGGGACTACTTACGAGCAGTACTTC CATSRTGTTYEQYF
. TRBJ1-6 . TRBV4-3 TGCGCCAGCAGCCAAGGAACAAGTATTCAATTTATGTCACCCCTCCACTTT CASSQGTSIQFMSPLHF
TRBD1 TRBJ1-2 . TRBV19 TGTGCCAGCAGCTACTCAGGGACAGATGGCTACACCTTC CASSYSGTDGYTF
. TRBJ1-4 . TRBV28 TGTGCCAGCAGTTGGCAGGCTGCATGGGCTAATGAAAAACTGTTTTTT CASSWQAAWANEKLFF
. TRBJ2-2 once TRBV13 TGTGCCAGCAGCTTATCAGGGTTTGGTCACACCACCGGGGAGCTGTTTTTT CASSLSGFGHTTGELFF
. TRBJ2-6 . TRBV4-1 TGCGCCAGCAGCCAAGACGGACAAAGGCGCTCTGGGGCCAACGTCCTGACTTTC CASSQDGQRRSGANVLTF
. TRBJ1-5 . TRBV19 TGTGCCAGTACCTGGCGCGGGGAGGTCCAAGGGCAGCCCCAGCATTTT CASTWRGEVQGQPQHF
. TRBJ1-2 . TRBV6-1 TGTGCCAGCACCCCGCCTATCCGGGTCGGCTACACCTTC CASTPPIRVGYTF
. TRBJ1-1 . TRBV5-4 TGTGCCAGCAGCACGACAGGCTGGAACACTGAAGCTTTCTTT CASSTTGWNTEAFF
. TRBJ1-1 . TRBV27 TGTGCCAGCAGTATTAGGGGGTCATATTTGAACACTGAAGCTTTCTTT CASSIRGSYLNTEAFF
. TRBJ1-2 . TRBV19 TGTGCCAGTAGTATTGGGGGCGTCTATGGCTACACCTTC CASSIGGVYGYTF
. TRBJ2-2 . TRBV9 TGTGCCAGCAGCGTTAGTAATATGAACACCGGGGAGCTGTTTTTT CASSVSNMNTGELFF
TRBD1 TRBJ1-2 . TRBV5-4 TGTGCCAGCAGCTATCTCCGGGACAGATATAGGCACACCTTC CASSYLRDRYRHTF
. TRBJ1-5 . TRBV9 TGTGCCAGCAGCGGCGGGACCCTTTATGAGCCCCAGCATTTT CASSGGTLYEPQHF
TRBD1 TRBJ1-2 . TRBV19 TGTGCCAGTAGTTACCGGACAGGGAACTATGGCTACACCTTC CASSYRTGNYGYTF
TRBD1 TRBJ2-7 . TRBV7-2 TGTGCCAGCAGCGATCGGGACAGGTCTTCCGAGCAGTACTTC CASSDRDRSSEQYF
. TRBJ1-4 . TRBV25-1 TGTGCCAGCAGTGCACAGACAACAGAGAGAGGGAAACTGTTTTTT CASSAQTTERGKLFF
TRBD1 TRBJ2-3 . TRBV27 TGTGCCAGCAGGATAGCAGGGGGCGATACGCAGTATTTT CASRIAGGDTQYF
TRBD1 TRBJ2-1 . TRBV5-1 TGCGCCAGCAGCTTGGACAGGGGCGCTGTTGGGAATGAGCAGTTCTTC CASSLDRGAVGNEQFF
TRBD1 TRBJ1-5 . TRBV19 TGTGCCAGTAGTAAGGGACAGTGGCAGCCCCAGCATTTT CASSKGQWQPQHF
TRBD2 TRBJ2-2 . TRBV5-4 TGTGCCAGCAGCCGCGGGACTAGCGGGAACTTAGGGGAGCTGTTTTTT CASSRGTSGNLGELFF
TRBD2 TRBJ2-1 once TRBV11-2 TGTGCCAGCAGCTCTATCGGCGGGAGGCCGGGGAATGAGCAGTTCTTC CASSSIGGRPGNEQFF
. TRBJ2-3 . TRBV2 TGTGCCAGCAGTGAACAGGGTCGGCGCGCAGATACGCAGTATTTT CASSEQGRRADTQYF
. TRBJ2-7 . TRBV7-9 TGTGCCAGCAGCGGGGGGACGGTCTCCTACGAGCAGTACTTC CASSGGTVSYEQYF
. TRBJ1-2 . TRBV4-3 TGCGCCAGCAGCCAAGATGGGGGGTATGGGTCGGGCTACACCTTC CASSQDGGYGSGYTF
. TRBJ2-7 . TRBV20-1 TGCAGTGCTCCTGACAGTAACGAGCAGTACTTC CSAPDSNEQYF
. TRBJ2-2 . TRBV6-1 TGTGCCAGCACCCCAGGTGGCAGGGAGGCCGGGGAGCTGTTTTTT CASTPGGREAGELFF
. TRBJ1-4 . TRBV9 TGTGCCAGCAGCGCCTACGGGGGTCCTAATGAAAAACTGTTTTTT CASSAYGGPNEKLFF
. TRBJ2-3 . TRBV5-1 TGCGCCAGCAGCTTGACTATCACAGATACGCAGTATTTT CASSLTITDTQYF
. TRBJ1-5 . TRBV12-5 TGTGCTAGTGGCAGGGATAGCAATCAGCCCCAGCATTTT CASGRDSNQPQHF
. TRBJ2-1 . TRBV7-2 TGTGCCAGCAGCCCCAGGTCGGGGAACAATGAGCAGTTCTTC CASSPRSGNNEQFF
TRBD2 TRBJ2-3 . TRBV14 TGTGCCAGCAGCCACCTTATCGGGCGGGGGGGCACAGATACGCAGTATTTT CASSHLIGRGGTDTQYF
TRBD2 TRBJ2-1 . TRBV4-2 TGTGCCAGCAGCTCGTCGTGGGAGGGGTCCAATGAGCAGTTCTTC CASSSSWEGSNEQFF
TRBD1 TRBJ2-5 . TRBV7-2 TGTGCCAGCAGCTTAGGGGGACAGGCAGCAACCCAGTACTTC CASSLGGQAATQYF
. TRBJ1-6 once TRBV6-1 TGTGCCAGCAGTGAAGCTTCTTATAATTCACCCCTCCACTTT CASSEASYNSPLHF
. TRBJ1-2 . TRBV6-5 TGTGCCAGCAGTCCCCAGGGGCGGTATGGCTACACCTTC CASSPQGRYGYTF
TRBD1 TRBJ1-1 few TRBV5-5 TGTGCCAGCAGCCTGACAGGGGCGAACACTGAAGCTTTCTTT CASSLTGANTEAFF
. TRBJ1-1 few TRBV6-5 TGTGCCAGCAGTTACGGAGGCGTAACTGAAGCTTTCTTT CASSYGGVTEAFF
. TRBJ2-7 . TRBV5-1 TGCGCCAGCAGCTTGGCCCCCGCGCTAACCAGGGGGGCAGCATACGAGCAGTACTTC CASSLAPALTRGAAYEQYF
. TRBJ1-6 . TRBV5-8 TGTGCCAGCAGCAACGGGGTGACTAGACCCCTCCACTTT CASSNGVTRPLHF
. TRBJ2-1 . TRBV4-1 TGCGCCAGCAGCCAAGTTGTATCCCCGGGAGATGAGCAGTTCTTC CASSQVVSPGDEQFF
. TRBJ1-3 once TRBV5-4 TGCGCCAGCAGCCAAGAGTTCGGACAGACTTCTGGAAACACCATATATTTT CASSQEFGQTSGNTIYF
TRBD1 TRBJ1-2 . TRBV25-1 TGTGCCAGCAGTCCCAGACAGGGAGAGGGCTACACCTTC CASSPRQGEGYTF
TRBD2 TRBJ2-7 . TRBV5-6 TGTGCCAGCAGGGGTCTAGCGGACCCGACCTACGAGCAGTACTTC CASRGLADPTYEQYF
TRBD1 TRBJ2-3 . TRBV6-5 TGTGCCAGCAGTTACTCTCCGGGACAGGGGAGGGATACGCAGTATTTT CASSYSPGQGRDTQYF
TRBD1 TRBJ1-2 . TRBV29-1 TGCAGCGTTGCGAGGGGGCAGGATGGCTACACCTTC CSVARGQDGYTF
. TRBJ1-6 . TRBV30 TGTGCCTGGCAGGGGCTCTATAATTCACCCCTCCACTTT CAWQGLYNSPLHF
. TRBJ1-4 . TRBV4-2 TGTGCCAGCAGCCAAGAACGCTCTATCGGTCGGACGAGGGAAGAAAAACTGTTTTTT CASSQERSIGRTREEKLFF
TRBD2 TRBJ2-1 . TRBV5-1 TGCGCCAGCAGCTTGGTAGGGACTAGCAACAATGAGCAGTTCTTC CASSLVGTSNNEQFF
. TRBJ2-3 . TRBV7-6 TGTGCCAGCAGCTCCAACCTAGTAGATACGCAGTATTTT CASSSNLVDTQYF